These 10 T cell receptor beta chains originate from one sample sequenced in a study of blood T cell repertoires in COVID-19. The repertoire was sequenced with immunoSEQ multiplex PCR; TCRdb's copy has only in-frame clones and lacks some. The repertoire holds approximately 250,000 clones, around 80% seen once, with approximately 5.7% in the top ten. Sample: peripheral blood. These receptors were collected from a human donor in a cohort sampled during active COVID-19.

This chain uses TRBV19 with TRBJ2-7; TRBD1 matches at 9 bases. The germline V gene has CDR1 LNHDA and CDR2 SQIVND (reference sequence). There are 13 residues in the CDR3. V lost 4 bases to trimming and J lost 4 bases; unmatched junction nucleotides: 2. This CDR3 is CASSRTGVYEQYF. The CDR3 DNA sequence: TGTGCCAGTAGTAGGACAGGGGTATACGAGCAGTACTTC.

This chain links TRBV5-6 with TRBJ2-7; a possible D gene is TRBD2 (7 bases). V lost 2 bases to trimming and J lost 5 bases, with 20 bases between them. Looked up from germline, CDR1 is SGHDT and CDR2 is YYEEEE. This CDR3 has 16 residues. The CDR3 nucleotides read TGTGCCAGCAGCTTCCGGTTTGTGGGCGGGGGCCACGAGCAGTACTTC. It translates to CASSFRFVGGGHEQYF. Supplemented by reference TRBV5-6 and TRBJ2-7, the full variable domain reads DAGVTQSPTHLIKTRGQQVTLRCSPKSGHDTVSWYQQALGQGPQFIFQYYEEEERQRGNFPDRFSGHQFPNYSSELNVNALLLGDSALYLCASSFRFVGGGHEQYFGPGTRLTVT.

This clone has more than one count but fewer than ten. The V and J genes are TRBV10-3 and TRBJ2-7; 7 bases line up with TRBD2. This CDR3 contains 14 residues. V shed 8 bases, J shed 3 bases, and the junction held 10 bases outside the gene matches. In germline, CDR1 is ENHRY, CDR2 SYGVKD. The CDR3 loop reads CAIGAGGSVYEQYF. CDR3 bases: TGTGCCATCGGCGCGGGCGGGAGCGTCTACGAGCAGTACTTC.

V usage is TRBV3-1 (or the pseudogene TRBV3-2) and J usage is TRBJ1-1; 9 bases are a match to TRBD1. The ends lost 7 bases at V and 8 bases at J; junction bases unmatched: 11. The germline V gene has CDR1 LGHDT and CDR2 YNNKEL (reference sequence). This CDR3 is built from 14 residues. CDR3 protein: CASTLYRGLGEAFF. DNA for the CDR3: TGTGCCAGCACTTTGTACAGGGGGCTAGGAGAAGCTTTCTTT.

This clone came up once. V usage is TRBV24-1 and J usage is TRBJ2-1; D call uncertain. The CDR3 runs to 13 residues. Trimming pared 5 bases from V and 1 base from J, leaving 5 bases between. Germline V gene data show CDR1 as KGHDR and CDR2 as SFDVKD. CDR3 DNA: TGTGCCACCAGTGCAGGATCCTACAATGAGCAGTTCTTC. Encoded protein: CATSAGSYNEQFF.

This clone has a handful of counts. The rearrangement joins TRBV28 to TRBJ2-1; TRBD1 matches 9 bases. The length of the CDR3 is 17 residues. The V gene end was trimmed by 7 bases and the J gene end by 5 bases; junction bases not matched to a gene: 15. Germline-derived CDR1 and CDR2 are MDHEN and SYDVKM. This CDR3 is CASNPGQGSIANNEQFF. The CDR3 DNA sequence: TGTGCCAGCAATCCGGGACAGGGTAGTATCGCTAACAATGAGCAGTTCTTC. Full variable domain (outside the CDR3, taken from reference TRBV28 and TRBJ2-1): DVKVTQSSRYLVKRTGEKVFLECVQDMDHENMFWYRQDPGLGLRLIYFSYDVKMKEKGDIPEGYSVSREKKERFSLILESASTNQTSMYLCASNPGQGSIANNEQFFGPGTRLTVL.

The rearrangement links TRBV29-1 to TRBJ2-4; D is possibly TRBD2 (5 bases). CDR3 length: 13 amino acids. Germline CDR1 reads SQVTM; CDR2 reads ANQGSEA. V was trimmed by 5 bases and J by 8 bases, leaving 16 bases between them. Written as DNA, the CDR3 is TGCAGCGTTCTGAGAGAGGGCGGAGACATTCAGTACTTC. This sequence encodes CSVLREGGDIQYF.

The gene calls are TRBV19 and TRBJ2-1; D perhaps matches TRBD2 (6 bases). The CDR3 consists of 14 residues. Germline-derived CDR1 and CDR2 are LNHDA and SQIVND (reference sequence). The ends were cut back, 7 bases at V and 4 bases at J, with 14 bases in the middle. This CDR3 is CASIGRGEYNEQFF. DNA for the CDR3: TGTGCCAGTATTGGACGCGGGGAGTACAATGAGCAGTTCTTC. The complete variable domain, with remaining parts taken from reference TRBV19 and TRBJ2-1, reads DGGITQSPKYLFRKEGQNVTLSCEQNLNHDAMYWYRQDPGQGLRLIYYSQIVNDFQKGDIAEGYSVSREKKESFPLTVTSAQKNPTAFYLCASIGRGEYNEQFFGPGTRLTVL.

The CDR3 DNA sequence: TGCAGTGCCACCACAGGGTTGAACACCTTC. Its protein product is CSATTGLNTF. The chain couples TRBV20-1 to TRBJ1-2; the D gene is possibly TRBD1 (6 bases). V lost 6 bases and J lost 12, with 14 bases in between. This CDR3 is built from 10 residues. The V gene's germline CDR1 is DFQATT and CDR2 SNEGSKA (reference sequence).

The chain joins TRBV4-2 to TRBJ2-2; 8 nucleotides agree with TRBD2. The germline gives CDR1 LGHNA, CDR2 YNFKEQ. The junction had 10 bases not matched to a gene; V was cut back by 4 bases and J by 3 bases. CDR3 length: 17 amino acids. CDR3 amino acids: CASSPMGGSGDTGELFF. Here the CDR3 DNA reads TGTGCCAGCAGCCCTATGGGAGGTAGCGGGGACACCGGGGAGCTGTTTTTT.